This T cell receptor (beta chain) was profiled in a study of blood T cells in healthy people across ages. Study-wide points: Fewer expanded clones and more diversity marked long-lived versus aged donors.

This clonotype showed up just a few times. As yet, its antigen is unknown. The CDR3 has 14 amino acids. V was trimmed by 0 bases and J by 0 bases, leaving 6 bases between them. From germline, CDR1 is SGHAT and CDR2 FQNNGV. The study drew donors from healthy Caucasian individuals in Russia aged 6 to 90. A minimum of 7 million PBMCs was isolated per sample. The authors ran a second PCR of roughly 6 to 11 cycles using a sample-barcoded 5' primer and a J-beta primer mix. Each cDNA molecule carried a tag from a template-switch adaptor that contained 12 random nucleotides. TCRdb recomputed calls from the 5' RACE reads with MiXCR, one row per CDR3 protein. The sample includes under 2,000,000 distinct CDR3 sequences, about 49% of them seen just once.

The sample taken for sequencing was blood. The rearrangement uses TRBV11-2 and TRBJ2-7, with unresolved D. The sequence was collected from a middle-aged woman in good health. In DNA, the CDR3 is TGTGCCAGCAGCTTAGAATACAACTCCTACGAGCAGTACTTC. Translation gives CASSLEYNSYEQYF.